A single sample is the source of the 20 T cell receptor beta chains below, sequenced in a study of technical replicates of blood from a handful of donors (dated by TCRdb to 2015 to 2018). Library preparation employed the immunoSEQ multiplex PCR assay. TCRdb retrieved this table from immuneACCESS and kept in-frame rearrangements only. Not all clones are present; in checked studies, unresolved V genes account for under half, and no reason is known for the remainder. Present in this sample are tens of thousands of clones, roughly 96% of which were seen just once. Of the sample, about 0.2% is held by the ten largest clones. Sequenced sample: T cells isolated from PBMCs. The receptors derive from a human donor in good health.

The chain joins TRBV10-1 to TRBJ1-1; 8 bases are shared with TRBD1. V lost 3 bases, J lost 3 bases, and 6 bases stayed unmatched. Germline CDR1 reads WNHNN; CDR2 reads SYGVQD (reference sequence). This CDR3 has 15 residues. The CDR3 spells CASSDSGQGYTEAFF. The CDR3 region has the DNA TGCGCCAGCAGTGATTCCGGACAGGGATACACTGAAGCTTTCTTT.

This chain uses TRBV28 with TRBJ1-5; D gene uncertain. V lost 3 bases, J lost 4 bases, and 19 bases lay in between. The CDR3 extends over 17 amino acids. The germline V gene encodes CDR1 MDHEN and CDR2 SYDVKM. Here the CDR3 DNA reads TGTGCCAGCAGTTTCGGGGATAACAATTACCGTAATCAGCCCCAGCATTTT. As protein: CASSFGDNNYRNQPQHF.

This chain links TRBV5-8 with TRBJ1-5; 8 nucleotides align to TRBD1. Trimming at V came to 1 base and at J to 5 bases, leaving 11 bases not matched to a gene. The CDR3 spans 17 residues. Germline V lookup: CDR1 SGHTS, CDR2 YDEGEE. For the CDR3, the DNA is TGTGCCAGCAGCTTGTTTACAGGGGGGGACCTTTATCAGCCCCAGCATTTT. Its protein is CASSLFTGGDLYQPQHF.

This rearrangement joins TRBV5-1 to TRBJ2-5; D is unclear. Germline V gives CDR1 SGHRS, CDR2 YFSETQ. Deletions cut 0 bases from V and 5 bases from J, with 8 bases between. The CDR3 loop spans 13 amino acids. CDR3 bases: TGCGCCAGCAGCTTGGCCTGGAGTGAGACCCAGTACTTC. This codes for CASSLAWSETQYF.

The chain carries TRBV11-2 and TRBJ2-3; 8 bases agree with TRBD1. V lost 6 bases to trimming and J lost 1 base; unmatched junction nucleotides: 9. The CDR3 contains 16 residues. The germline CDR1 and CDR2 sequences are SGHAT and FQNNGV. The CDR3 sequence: CASSFHQGAGTDTQYF. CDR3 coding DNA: TGTGCCAGCAGTTTCCATCAGGGGGCAGGCACAGATACGCAGTATTTT.

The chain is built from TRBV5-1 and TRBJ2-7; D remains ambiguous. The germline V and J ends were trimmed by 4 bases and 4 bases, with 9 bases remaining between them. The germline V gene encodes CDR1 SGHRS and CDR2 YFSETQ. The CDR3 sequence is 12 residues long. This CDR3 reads CASSRDSYEQYF. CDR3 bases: TGCGCCAGCAGCCGAGACTCTTACGAGCAGTACTTC.

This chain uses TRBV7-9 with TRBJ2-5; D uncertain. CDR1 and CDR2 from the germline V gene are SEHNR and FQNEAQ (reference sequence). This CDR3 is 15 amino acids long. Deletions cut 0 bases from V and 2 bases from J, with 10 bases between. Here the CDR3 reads CASSLAAALQETQYF. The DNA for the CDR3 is TGTGCCAGCAGCTTAGCCGCGGCGTTACAAGAGACCCAGTACTTC.

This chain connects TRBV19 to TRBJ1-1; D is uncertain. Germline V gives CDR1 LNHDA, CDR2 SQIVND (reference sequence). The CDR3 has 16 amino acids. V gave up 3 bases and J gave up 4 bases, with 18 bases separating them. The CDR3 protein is CASSIPSAGVSTEAFF. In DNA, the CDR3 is TGTGCCAGTAGTATCCCCAGCGCCGGAGTTTCCACTGAAGCTTTCTTT.

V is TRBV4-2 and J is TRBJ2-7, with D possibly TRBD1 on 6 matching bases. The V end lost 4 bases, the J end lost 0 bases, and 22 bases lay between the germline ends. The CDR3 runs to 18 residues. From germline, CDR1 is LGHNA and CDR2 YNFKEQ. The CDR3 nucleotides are TGTGCCAGCAGCCGCGACTACCCCAGGGGCGCCAGCTCCTACGAGCAGTACTTC. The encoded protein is CASSRDYPRGASSYEQYF.

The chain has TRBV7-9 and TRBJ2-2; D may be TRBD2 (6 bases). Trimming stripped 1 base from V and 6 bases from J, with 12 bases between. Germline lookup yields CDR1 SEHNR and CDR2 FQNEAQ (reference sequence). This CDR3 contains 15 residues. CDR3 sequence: CASSLDSGSAGELFF. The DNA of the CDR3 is TGTGCCAGCAGCTTAGATTCCGGGAGTGCCGGGGAGCTGTTTTTT.

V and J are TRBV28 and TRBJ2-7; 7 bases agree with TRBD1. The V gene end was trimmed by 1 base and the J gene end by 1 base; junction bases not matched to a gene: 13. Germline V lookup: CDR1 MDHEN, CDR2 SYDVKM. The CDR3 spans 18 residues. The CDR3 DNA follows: TGTGCCAGCAGTTTATCCTACTCTTCGACAGGGTGGTCCTACGAGCAGTACTTC. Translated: CASSLSYSSTGWSYEQYF.

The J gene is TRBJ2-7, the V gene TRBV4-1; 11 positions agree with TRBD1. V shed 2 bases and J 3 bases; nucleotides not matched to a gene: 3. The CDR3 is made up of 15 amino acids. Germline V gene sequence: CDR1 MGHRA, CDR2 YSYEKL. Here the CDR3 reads CASSQWDRGVYEQYF. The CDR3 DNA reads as TGCGCCAGCAGCCAATGGGACAGGGGGGTCTACGAGCAGTACTTC.

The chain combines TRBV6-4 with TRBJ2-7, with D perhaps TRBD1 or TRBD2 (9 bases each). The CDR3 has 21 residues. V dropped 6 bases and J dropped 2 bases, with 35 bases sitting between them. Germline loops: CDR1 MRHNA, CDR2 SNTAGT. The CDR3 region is CASSDAGTGKRGVIGPYEQYF. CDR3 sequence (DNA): TGTGCCAGCAGCGACGCCGGGACAGGGAAGCGGGGGGTCATCGGTCCCTACGAGCAGTACTTC.

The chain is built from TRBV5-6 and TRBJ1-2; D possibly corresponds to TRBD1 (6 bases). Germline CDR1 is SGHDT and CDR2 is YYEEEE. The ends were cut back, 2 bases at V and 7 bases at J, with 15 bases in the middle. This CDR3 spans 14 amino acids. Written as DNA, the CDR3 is TGTGCCAGCAGCTTCTATGGGGGCACAGGTGGCTACACCTTC. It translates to CASSFYGGTGGYTF.

The CDR3 here is CASSPRIALTSGPNTGELFF. CDR3 in DNA: TGTGCCAGCAGCCCCAGGATTGCCCTAACGAGCGGGCCAAATACCGGGGAGCTGTTTTTT. J is TRBJ2-2 and V is TRBV11-3, with D possibly TRBD2 on 6 matching bases. CDR1 SGHNT and CDR2 YENEEA come from the germline V gene. This CDR3 has 20 residues. The ends were cut back, 5 bases at V and 5 bases at J, with 30 bases in the middle. Filled out from reference TRBV11-3 and TRBJ2-2, the complete variable domain reads EAGVVQSPRYKIIEKKQPVAFWCNPISGHNTLYWYLQNLGQGPELLIRYENEEAVDDSQLPKDRFSAERLKGVDSTLKIQPAELGDSAVYLCASSPRIALTSGPNTGELFFGEGSRLTVL.

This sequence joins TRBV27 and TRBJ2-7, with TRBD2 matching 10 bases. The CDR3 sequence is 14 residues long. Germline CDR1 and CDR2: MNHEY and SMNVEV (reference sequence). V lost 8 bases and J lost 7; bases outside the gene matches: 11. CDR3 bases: TGTGCCAGCCTATCTAGCGGGAGCGTTGGGGAGCAGTACTTC. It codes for CASLSSGSVGEQYF.

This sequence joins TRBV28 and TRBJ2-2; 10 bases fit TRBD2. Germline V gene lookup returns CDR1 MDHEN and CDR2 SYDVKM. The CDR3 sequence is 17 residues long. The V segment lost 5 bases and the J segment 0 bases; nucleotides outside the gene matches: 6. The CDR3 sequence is CASSPQGLAANTGELFF. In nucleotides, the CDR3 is TGTGCCAGCAGTCCCCAAGGACTAGCGGCGAACACCGGGGAGCTGTTTTTT.

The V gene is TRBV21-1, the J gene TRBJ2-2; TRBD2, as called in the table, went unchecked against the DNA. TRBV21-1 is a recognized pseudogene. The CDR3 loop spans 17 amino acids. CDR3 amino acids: CASSKESESGNTGELFF. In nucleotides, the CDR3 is TGTGCCAGCAGCAAAGAGTCGGAATCGGGGAACACCGGGGAGCTGTTTTTT.

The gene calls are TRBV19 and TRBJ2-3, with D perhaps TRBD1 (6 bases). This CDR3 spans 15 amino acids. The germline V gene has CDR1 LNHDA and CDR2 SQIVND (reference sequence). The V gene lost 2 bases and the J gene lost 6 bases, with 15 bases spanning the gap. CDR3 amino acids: CASSIMGATFDTQYF. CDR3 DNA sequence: TGTGCCAGTAGTATAATGGGGGCTACTTTTGATACGCAGTATTTT.

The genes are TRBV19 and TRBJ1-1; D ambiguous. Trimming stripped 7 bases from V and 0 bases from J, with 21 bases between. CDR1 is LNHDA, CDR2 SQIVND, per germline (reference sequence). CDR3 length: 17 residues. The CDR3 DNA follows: TGTGCCAGTACCTCCGGGCGGGCACGTACCATGAACACTGAAGCTTTCTTT. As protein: CASTSGRARTMNTEAFF. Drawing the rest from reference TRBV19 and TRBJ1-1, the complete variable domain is DGGITQSPKYLFRKEGQNVTLSCEQNLNHDAMYWYRQDPGQGLRLIYYSQIVNDFQKGDIAEGYSVSREKKESFPLTVTSAQKNPTAFYLCASTSGRARTMNTEAFFGQGTRLTVV.